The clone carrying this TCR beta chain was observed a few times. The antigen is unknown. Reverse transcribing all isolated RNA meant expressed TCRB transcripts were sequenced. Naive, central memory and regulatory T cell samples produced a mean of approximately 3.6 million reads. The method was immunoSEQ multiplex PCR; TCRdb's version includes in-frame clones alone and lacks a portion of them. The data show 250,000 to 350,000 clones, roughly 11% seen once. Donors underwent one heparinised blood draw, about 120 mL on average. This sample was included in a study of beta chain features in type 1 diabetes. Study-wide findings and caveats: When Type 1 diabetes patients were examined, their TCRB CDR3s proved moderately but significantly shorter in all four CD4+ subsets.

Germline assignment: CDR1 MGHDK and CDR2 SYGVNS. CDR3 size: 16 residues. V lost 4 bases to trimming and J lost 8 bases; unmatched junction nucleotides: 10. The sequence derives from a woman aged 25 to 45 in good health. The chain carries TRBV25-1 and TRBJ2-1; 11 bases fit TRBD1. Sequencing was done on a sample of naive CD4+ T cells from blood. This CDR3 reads CASSVPPGQGVHEQFF. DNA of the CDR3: TGTGCCAGCAGTGTACCGCCGGGACAGGGGGTTCATGAGCAGTTCTTC. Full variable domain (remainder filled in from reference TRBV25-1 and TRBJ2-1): EADIYQTPRYLVIGTGKKITLECSQTMGHDKMYWYQQDPGMELHLIHYSYGVNSTEKGDLSSESTVSRIRTEHFPLTLESARPSHTSQYLCASSVPPGQGVHEQFFGPGTRLTVL.